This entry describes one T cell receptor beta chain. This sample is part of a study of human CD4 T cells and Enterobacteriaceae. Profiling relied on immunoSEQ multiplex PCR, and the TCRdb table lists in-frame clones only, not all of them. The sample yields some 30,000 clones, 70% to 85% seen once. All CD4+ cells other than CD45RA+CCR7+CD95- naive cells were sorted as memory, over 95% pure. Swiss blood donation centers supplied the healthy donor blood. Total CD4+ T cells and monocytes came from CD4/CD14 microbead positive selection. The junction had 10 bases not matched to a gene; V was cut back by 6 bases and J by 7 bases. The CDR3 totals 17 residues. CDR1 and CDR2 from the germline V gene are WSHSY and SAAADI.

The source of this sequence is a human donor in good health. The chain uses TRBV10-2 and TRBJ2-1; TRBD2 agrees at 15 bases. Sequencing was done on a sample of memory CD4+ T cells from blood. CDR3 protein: CASREGLAGGSRNEQFF. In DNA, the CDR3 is TGCGCCAGCAGGGAAGGACTAGCGGGAGGGTCTCGGAATGAGCAGTTCTTC.